This TCR beta chain derives from a study of CD8+ T cells in alopecia areata (dated by TCRdb to 2017 to 2018). Some background on the complete study: High-throughput TCRbeta sequencing was used to examine T cell clonal expansion in alopecia areata in both the C3H/HeJ mouse model and human patients. RNA came from the PAXgene miRNA kit for fixed scalp, the miRNeasy kit for PBMCs, and the RNeasy kit for mouse skin. Scalp tissue and sorted CD4+ and CD8+ peripheral blood T cells from patchy and totalis/universalis alopecia areata patients and from healthy controls were covered by human TCRbeta sequencing. immunoSEQ multiplex PCR using 35 Vbeta forward primers and 13 Jbeta reverse primers was used to amplify TCRbeta CDR3 regions. Scalp clonality was compared among normal scalp (n=4), patchy alopecia areata scalp (n=8), and alopecia totalis/universalis scalp (n=8).

Comment on this clone: The specificity of this receptor is unknown. No per-base quality is available; no much larger clone lies one base away.

Based on the germline V gene, the CDR1 and CDR2 sequences are SGDLS and YYNGEE. V ends up 4 bases short and J 4 bases short, with an unmatched junction base count of 9. The CDR3 sequence holds 16 residues, the cysteine and phenylalanine included. CDR3 DNA only is kept here, 48 bases in frame from base 1. From alopecia areata patients, peripheral blood was collected along with lesional scalp punch biopsies. After PBMCs were isolated by density centrifugation and stained for CD3, CD4 and CD8, a FACSAria was used to sort CD4+ and CD8+ T cells. As part of a multicenter biomarker study, untreated alopecia areata patients were recruited. In a handful of patients from the biomarker study, blood CD8+ T cells were sorted further into NKG2D-low and NKG2D-high fractions. The library relied on the immunoSEQ multiplex PCR assay. For TCR sequencing, RNA was extracted from every sample and reverse transcribed into cDNA to serve as template. SuperScript III was used for first-strand cDNA synthesis, primed with a 2:1 mix of oligo-dT and random hexamers. A synthetic immune receptor repertoire was used to measure amplification bias, and any remaining bias was corrected computationally. The authors processed their data as follows. After raw reads were preprocessed to remove errors, the CDR3 was defined following IMGT conventions as running from the conserved cysteine to phenylalanine. Clonality was computed as 1 minus the Shannon entropy, with the entropy normalized by log2 of the number of productive unique TCRs. CD4 or CD8 identity of scalp clones was inferred by cross-referencing scalp TCRbeta sequences with sorted blood CD4 and CD8 repertoires. TCRdb re-hosts the immuneACCESS table, in-frame sequences only. Its copies lack some clones; in the studies checked, an unresolved V gene accounts for under half of them, and the cause for the rest is not known. The V and J calls and clone size are taken from that table; D and trimming were inferred from the DNA. For this sample the table gives around 29,000 clones, of which about three fifths were detected only once. The top ten constitute around 17% of the sample.

Beyond this particular receptor, the publication reports: Lesional scalp, especially in alopecia totalis/universalis, showed higher clonality and more expanded CD8+ clones than normal scalp, suggesting antigenic drive. Scalp TCR repertoire analysis is complicated because resident alphabeta T cells in normal human skin are also sequenced, whereas mouse skin is dominated by gammadelta T cells. Shared TCR sequences between patients were less evident than in mice, which may be partly attributable to HLA diversity in the patient population.

The sequence links TRBV9 to TRBJ2-3, and TRBD2 matches 10 of the central bases. The sample comprised NKG2D-high CD8+ T cells sorted from blood. Per the publication, the cell subset or site label means: sorted CD8+ NKG2D-high blood T cells. This sequence originates from a human donor with alopecia areata. DNA sequence: TGTGCCAGCAGCTCATTTGAAGCGGGGGGGCCAGATACGCAGTATTTT. This gives the protein CASSSFEAGGPDTQYF.